This T cell receptor (beta chain) was sequenced in a study of blood T cell repertoires in COVID-19. About the research overall: Acute-phase and convalescent COVID-19 samples originated in the United States, Italy and Spain.

TCRdb's copy holds only in-frame clones and misses some; the assay was immunoSEQ multiplex PCR. Found here are under 200,000 clones, 80% to 90% of them singletons; the top ten hold about 2%. CDR1 is MNHEY, CDR2 SVGAGI, per germline. CDR3 length equals 12 residues. After removal of 5 bases from V and 11 bases from J, the junction contained 8 bases not matched to a gene. Input material: peripheral blood. This TCR was recovered from a man between 65 and 85 years old with active or convalescent COVID-19. The genes are TRBV6-5 and TRBJ1-1; TRBD1 matches at 7 bases. The CDR3 region has the DNA TGTGCCAGCAGTCGTACAGGGGCGCAGGCTTTCTTT. Its translation is CASSRTGAQAFF.